This T cell receptor (beta chain) was captured by sequencing in a study of blood T cell repertoires in COVID-19. Background on the study: Spain, Italy and the United States supplied samples that represented acute and convalescent COVID-19. PBMCs, B-cell-depleted T cells, or T cells were the source of the cDNA or gDNA that made up the material.

V gave up 4 bases and J gave up 7 bases; unmatched junction bases: 8. The CDR3 is 14 amino acids. In germline, CDR1 is SGHRS, CDR2 YFSETQ. As processed by the authors: By means of reference gene primer amplification, nucleated cell counts were estimated. Sequencing was performed with immunoSEQ multiplex PCR; in TCRdb, only in-frame clones are kept and a portion is missing. V and J calls and clone size are as listed in that table; D and trimming were resolved from the DNA. In the table there are around 60,000 clones, approximately 75% of which are singletons. This clone was found once. The sequenced sample consisted of peripheral blood. The rearrangement uses TRBV5-1 and TRBJ2-1; 7 nucleotides line up with TRBD1. The sequence was collected from a man aged 80 or over with acute or convalescent COVID-19. In DNA, the CDR3 is TGCGCCAGCAGCGACCTGAAGGGGGCTAATGAGCAGTTCTTC. Amino acid sequence: CASSDLKGANEQFF.